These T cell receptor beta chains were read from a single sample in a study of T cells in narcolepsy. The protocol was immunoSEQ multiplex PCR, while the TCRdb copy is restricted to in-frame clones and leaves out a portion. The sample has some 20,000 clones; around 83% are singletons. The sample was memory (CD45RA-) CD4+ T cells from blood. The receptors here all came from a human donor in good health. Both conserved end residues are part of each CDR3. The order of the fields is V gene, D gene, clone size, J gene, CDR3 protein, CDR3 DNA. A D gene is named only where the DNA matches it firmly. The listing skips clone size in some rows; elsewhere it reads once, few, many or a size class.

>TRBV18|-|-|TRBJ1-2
CASSQNQGNEGYTF
TGTGCCAGCTCACAAAACCAGGGAAACGAGGGCTACACCTTC
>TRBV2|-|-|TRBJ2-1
CASSDRVGYNEQFF
TGTGCCAGCAGTGACAGGGTGGGCTACAATGAGCAGTTCTTC
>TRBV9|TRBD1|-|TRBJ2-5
CASSVSGTGSFETQYF
TGTGCCAGCAGCGTTTCCGGGACAGGGTCTTTTGAGACCCAGTACTTC
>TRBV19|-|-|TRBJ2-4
CASRGGLKNIQYF
TGTGCCAGTAGAGGGGGGCTGAAAAACATTCAGTACTTC
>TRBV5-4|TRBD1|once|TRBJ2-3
CASSLGGPATTDTQYF
TGTGCCAGCAGCCTAGGGGGCCCCGCAACCACAGATACGCAGTATTTT
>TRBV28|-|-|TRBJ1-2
CASRRQASPDGYTF
TGTGCCAGCAGGAGACAGGCTTCCCCTGATGGCTACACCTTC
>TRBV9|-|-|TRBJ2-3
CASSVGTIRTDTQYF
TGTGCCAGCAGCGTAGGGACCATTCGCACAGATACGCAGTATTTT
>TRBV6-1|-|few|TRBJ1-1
CASSLKNTEAFF
TGTGCCAGCAGCCTTAAGAACACTGAAGCTTTCTTT
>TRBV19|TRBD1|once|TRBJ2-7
CASSMTQGIPYEQYF
TGTGCCAGTAGTATGACACAGGGGATACCCTACGAGCAGTACTTC
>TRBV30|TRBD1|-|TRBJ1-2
CAWTGQSTGKDYGYTF
TGTGCCTGGACTGGCCAATCGACAGGGAAGGACTATGGCTACACCTTC
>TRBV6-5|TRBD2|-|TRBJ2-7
CASSYGTSGYEQYF
TGTGCCAGCAGTTACGGGACTAGCGGGTACGAGCAGTACTTC
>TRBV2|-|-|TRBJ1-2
CASRGPGVRGDGYTF
TGTGCCAGCAGGGGCCCCGGGGTGAGGGGCGACGGCTACACCTTC
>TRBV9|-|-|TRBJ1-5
CASSVSGGGQPQHF
TGTGCCAGCAGCGTATCTGGGGGCGGTCAGCCCCAGCATTTT
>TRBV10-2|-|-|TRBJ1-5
CASSERGGNQPQHF
TGCGCCAGCAGTGAGCGGGGGGGAAATCAGCCCCAGCATTTT
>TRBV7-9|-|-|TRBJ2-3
CASSLAQPPTDTQYF
TGTGCCAGCAGCTTAGCCCAGCCACCCACAGATACGCAGTATTTT
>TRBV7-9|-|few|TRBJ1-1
CASSLARQVSVVWDTEAFF
TGTGCCAGCAGCTTAGCCCGACAGGTTTCGGTAGTTTGGGACACTGAAGCTTTCTTT
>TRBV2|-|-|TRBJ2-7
CASSESHRVGEQYF
TGTGCCAGCAGTGAGTCCCACAGGGTAGGAGAGCAGTACTTC
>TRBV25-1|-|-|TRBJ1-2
CASSEIGRGGYTF
TGTGCCAGCAGTGAAATCGGTCGAGGTGGCTACACCTTC
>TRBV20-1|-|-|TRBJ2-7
CGARSYEQYF
TGCGGTGCTCGATCCTACGAGCAGTACTTC
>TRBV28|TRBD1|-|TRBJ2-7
CASSTPGQATYEQYF
TGTGCCAGCAGTACACCGGGACAGGCAACCTACGAGCAGTACTTC
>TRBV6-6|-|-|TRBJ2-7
CASSYGGPSGEQYF
TGTGCCAGCAGTTATGGAGGGCCCTCGGGCGAGCAGTACTTC
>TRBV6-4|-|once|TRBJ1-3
CASSDSRSGNTIYF
TGTGCCAGCAGTGACTCGAGATCCGGAAACACCATATATTTT
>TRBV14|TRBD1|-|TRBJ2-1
CASSQVPGTGGYNEQFF
TGTGCCAGCAGCCAAGTCCCCGGGACAGGTGGTTACAATGAGCAGTTCTTC
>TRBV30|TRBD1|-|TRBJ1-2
CAWRGQGMDGYTF
TGTGCCTGGCGGGGACAGGGTATGGATGGCTACACCTTC
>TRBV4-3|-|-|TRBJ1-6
CASSQEGQGDSPLHF
TGCGCCAGCAGCCAAGAGGGGCAGGGCGATTCACCCCTCCACTTT
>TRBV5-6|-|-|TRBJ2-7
CASSFPGNEQYF
TGTGCCAGCAGCTTCCCAGGGAACGAGCAGTACTTC
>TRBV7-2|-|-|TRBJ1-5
CASSLDSGRPVQPQHF
TGTGCCAGCAGCTTAGATAGTGGGCGGCCGGTTCAGCCCCAGCATTTT
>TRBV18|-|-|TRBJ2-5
CASSGLGETQYF
TGTGCCAGCTCTGGGTTGGGGGAGACCCAGTACTTC
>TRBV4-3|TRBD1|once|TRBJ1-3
CASSRPGGDRGSGNTIYF
TGCGCCAGCAGCCGGCCAGGTGGGGACAGGGGCTCTGGAAACACCATATATTTT
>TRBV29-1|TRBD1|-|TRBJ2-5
CSVEDGTGGWETQYF
TGCAGCGTTGAAGACGGGACAGGGGGCTGGGAGACCCAGTACTTC
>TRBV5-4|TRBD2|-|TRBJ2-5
CASSLEGLAGDGSETQYF
TGTGCCAGCAGCTTGGAGGGGCTAGCGGGGGATGGCTCGGAGACCCAGTACTTC